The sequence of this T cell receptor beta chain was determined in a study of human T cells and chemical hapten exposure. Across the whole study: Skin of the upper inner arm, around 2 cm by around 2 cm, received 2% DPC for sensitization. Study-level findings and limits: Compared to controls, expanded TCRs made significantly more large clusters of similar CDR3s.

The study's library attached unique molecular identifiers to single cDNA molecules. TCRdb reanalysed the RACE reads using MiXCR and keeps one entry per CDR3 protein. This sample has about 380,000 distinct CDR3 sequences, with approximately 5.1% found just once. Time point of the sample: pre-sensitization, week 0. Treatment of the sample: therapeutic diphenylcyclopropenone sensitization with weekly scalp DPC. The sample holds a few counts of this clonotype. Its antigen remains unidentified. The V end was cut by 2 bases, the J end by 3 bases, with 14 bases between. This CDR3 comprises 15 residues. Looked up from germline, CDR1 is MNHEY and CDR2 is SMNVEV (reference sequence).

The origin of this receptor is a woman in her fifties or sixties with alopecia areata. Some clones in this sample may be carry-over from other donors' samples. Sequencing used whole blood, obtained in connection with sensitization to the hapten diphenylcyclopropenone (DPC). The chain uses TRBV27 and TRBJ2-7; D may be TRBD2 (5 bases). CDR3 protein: CASSLTQSGRYEQYF. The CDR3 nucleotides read TGTGCCAGCAGTTTAACCCAGAGCGGCCGCTACGAGCAGTACTTC.